This TCR beta chain was captured by sequencing in a study of shared clonotypes between healthy human individuals. Looked up from germline, CDR1 is MGHRA and CDR2 is YSYEKL. Germline trimming cut 4 bases from V and 3 bases from J; bases unmatched to any gene: 6. The CDR3 is 14 residues long. Only in-frame clones appear in the TCRdb table, and some are missing; sequencing was by immunoSEQ multiplex PCR. The sample has millions of clones; roughly 92% are singletons. The sample comprised naive CD4+ T cells sorted from blood. The subset was: CD45RA+ positively selected. V and J are TRBV4-1 and TRBJ2-7; TRBD1 agrees at 7 bases. This TCR came from a man between 18 and 29 years old in good health. The CDR3 here is CASSPTRGNYEQYF. CDR3 nucleotides: TGCGCCAGCAGCCCCACCAGGGGGAACTACGAGCAGTACTTC.